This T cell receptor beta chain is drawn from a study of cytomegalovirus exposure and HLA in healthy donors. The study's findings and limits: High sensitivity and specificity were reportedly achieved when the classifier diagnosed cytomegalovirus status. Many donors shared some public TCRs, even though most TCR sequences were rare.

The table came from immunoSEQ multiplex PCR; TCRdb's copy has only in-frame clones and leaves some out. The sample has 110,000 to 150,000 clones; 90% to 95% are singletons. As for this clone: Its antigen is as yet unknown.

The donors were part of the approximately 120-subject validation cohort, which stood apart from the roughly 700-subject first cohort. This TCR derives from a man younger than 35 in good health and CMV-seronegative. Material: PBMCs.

CDR3 nucleotide sequence: TGTGCCAGCTCAACCTACCAGGGTAATGAAAAACTGTTTTTT. Translated: CASSTYQGNEKLFF. The chain has TRBV18 and TRBJ1-4, with D possibly being TRBD1 (5 bases). V was pared by 5 bases and J by 4 bases, with 11 bases between. The CDR3 sequence is 14 residues long. The germline V gene has CDR1 KGHSH and CDR2 LQKENI.